This T cell receptor (beta chain) was found in a study of blood T cell repertoires in COVID-19 (dated by TCRdb to about 2020). About the investigation overall: Collaborator samples came from the United States, Italy and Spain and covered acute and convalescent phases of COVID-19. Samples came from the ongoing ImmuneRACE study (first 160 participants) plus 1,254 subjects from 6 global collaborators. The material from the prospective study consisted of cDNA or gDNA derived from T cells, B-cell-depleted T cells, or PBMCs. The sample metadata nearly always contained a de-identified subject ID, COVID-19 status, age in years and sex. The repertoires were made available in a free public database intended to serve as a resource for research on the immune response to SARS-CoV-2. The dataset comprised deeply sampled blood TCRbeta repertoires from subjects exposed to, actively infected with, or recovered from COVID-19. Where available, HLA class I and class II types were obtained from metadata supplied by the sample provider rather than from assay-based typing.

What the authors observed across the whole study: The quantity of clinical and demographic metadata differed by source and by participant and was supplied without curation.

TCRbeta CDR3 regions were amplified from genomic DNA using the immunoSEQ Assay, a bias-controlled multiplex PCR. For the original study's pipeline: The number of nucleated cells in each sample was estimated from the amplification of reference gene primers within the assay. Sequence reads were collapsed and filtered to measure the absolute abundance of every unique TCRbeta CDR3 rearrangement. For each sample, productive Simpson clonality was calculated by taking the square root of Simpson's diversity index across productive rearrangements. TCRdb limited this immuneACCESS table to in-frame rearrangements with V and J called. A share of clones is missing; checked studies link under half to unresolved V genes, and the rest is unexplained. The V and J calls and the clone size are those of that table, but D and trimming were determined from the DNA. This sample is represented by hundreds of thousands of clones; about 90% of them were singletons. The top ten clones comprise about 2.7% of the sample.

In the prospective study, participants were about 18 to 95 years old, resided in under 30 geographic areas of the United States, and were enrolled through a virtual design. In the prospective study, participants were assigned to cohorts based on the clinical history participants reported in a screening survey and a study questionnaire. Recovered participants in ImmuneRACE Cohort 3 were defined by two consecutive negative NP/OP PCR tests, clearance by a healthcare professional, or resolution of symptoms. Mobile phlebotomists in the prospective study collected whole blood, serum and a nasopharyngeal or oropharyngeal swab from every participant. Over a 2-month period, participants in the prospective study had the option of providing additional blood draws and questionnaires. Before DNA extraction, blood samples from the prospective study were shipped at room temperature or frozen. Compared with germline, V lacks 6 bases and J lacks 0 bases; bases without a gene match: 5. Counted from cysteine to phenylalanine, this CDR3 has 16 amino acids. Just CDR3 DNA is preserved here, 48 bases in frame from base 1. CDR1 and CDR2 are read off the germline V gene as LGHNA and YNFKEQ.

A remark on this clone: It has no known antigen specificity. No base qualities exist here, and no much larger clone lies one base off it.

The source material was PBMCs or T cells enriched from blood (not recorded which). Here the chain combines TRBV4-2 and TRBJ2-3; 11 bases in the junction line up with TRBD2. The receptor was isolated from a woman aged 25 to 39 who had recovered from COVID-19. The CDR3: CASSTSGGTSTDTQYF. In nucleotides, the sequence is TGTGCCAGCAGTACTAGCGGGGGAACTAGCACAGATACGCAGTATTTT.